Below are 17 T cell receptor beta chains sequenced from a single sample in a study of OX40 agonist ivuxolimab in advanced cancers. Libraries were prepared by immunoSEQ multiplex PCR; TCRdb keeps only in-frame clonotypes and omits some of them. Among some 81,000 clones listed, 87% were seen once. The sample consisted of CD4+ or CD8+ T cells sorted from blood, taken in a trial of the OX40 agonist ivuxolimab. All receptors come from an adult with an advanced solid tumor such as melanoma, head and neck, liver or kidney cancer.

V is TRBV4-3 and J is TRBJ2-1; 14 nucleotides align to TRBD2. The V gene end was trimmed by 1 base and the J gene end by 7 bases; junction bases not matched to a gene: 0. The CDR3 length is 15 residues. Germline CDR1 LGHNA, CDR2 YSLEER. DNA of the CDR3: TGCGCCAGCAGCCAAGGGACTAGCGGGAGGAATGAGCAGTTCTTC. It encodes CASSQGTSGRNEQFF.

The CDR3 DNA reads TGTGCCAGCAGCCTTTCGGGGGTGAGACAATACAATGAGCAGTTCTTC. It yields the protein CASSLSGVRQYNEQFF. The chain combines TRBV6-4 with TRBJ2-1; a weak D match, TRBD2 (6 bases). Trimming pared 6 bases from V and 4 bases from J, leaving 19 bases between. The CDR3 contains 16 residues. Germline values: CDR1 MRHNA, CDR2 SNTAGT.

The CDR3, as DNA: TGTGCCAGCAGCTCGGGGGGAGCGGGGGTAGAGACCCAGTACTTC. This encodes CASSSGGAGVETQYF. V and J are TRBV6-5 and TRBJ2-5; 8 bases match TRBD2. The ends lost 6 bases at V and 4 bases at J; junction bases unmatched: 10. The germline V gene encodes CDR1 MNHEY and CDR2 SVGAGI. The CDR3 extends over 15 amino acids.

The chain carries TRBV27 and TRBJ1-6, with 12 bases fitting TRBD1. With V trimmed by 6 bases and J by 10 bases, 16 bases remained unmatched. CDR1 is MNHEY, CDR2 SMNVEV, per germline (reference sequence). This CDR3 comprises 18 residues. DNA for the CDR3: TGTGCCAGCAGGGGGACAGGGGGCGTCGGGGGGGGAATCTCACCCCTCCACTTT. Protein sequence: CASRGTGGVGGGISPLHF.

The chain recombines TRBV7-2 with TRBJ1-1; weak D call: TRBD1 (5 bases). Trimming stripped 7 bases from V and 4 bases from J, with 25 bases between. Germline V gene lookup returns CDR1 SGHTA and CDR2 FQGNSA. This CDR3 has 17 residues. The CDR3 loop is CASNKAGTLTLGTEAFF. CDR3 coding DNA: TGTGCCAGCAACAAGGCAGGGACCCTTACCTTGGGCACTGAAGCTTTCTTT.

This clone showed up just once. The V call is TRBV6-1, the J call TRBJ2-7; 7 nucleotides line up with TRBD1. J gave up 1 base and V 3 bases, and 0 bases lay outside the gene matches. The CDR3 extends over 13 amino acids. Germline CDR1 reads MNHNS; CDR2 reads SASEGT. The CDR3 nucleotides are TGTGCCAGCAGTGACAGGGGGTCCTACGAGCAGTACTTC. This encodes CASSDRGSYEQYF.

The chain couples TRBV5-6 to TRBJ2-3, with TRBD2 as a possible D gene (5 bases). The CDR3 has 15 residues. The germline V gene encodes CDR1 SGHDT and CDR2 YYEEEE. V lost 6 bases and J lost 5, with 19 bases in between. The CDR3 nucleotides are TGTGCCAGCACCGGAAGGGTCGGAGGTGGAGATACGCAGTATTTT. Protein product: CASTGRVGGGDTQYF.

The chain uses TRBV7-2 and TRBJ2-1; TRBD1 agrees at 10 bases. The CDR3 runs 15 residues. Trimming took 5 bases from V and 4 from J; bases not matched to a gene: 5. In germline, CDR1 is SGHTA, CDR2 FQGNSA. In DNA form, the CDR3 reads TGTGCCAGCAGCCCGAGACAGGGGGCTTACAATGAGCAGTTCTTC. Amino acid sequence: CASSPRQGAYNEQFF. Filled out from reference TRBV7-2 and TRBJ2-1, the complete variable domain reads GAGVSQSPSNKVTEKGKDVELRCDPISGHTALYWYRQSLGQGLEFLIYFQGNSAPDKSGLPSDRFSAERTGGSVSTLTIQRTQQEDSAVYLCASSPRQGAYNEQFFGPGTRLTVL.

This clone was seen only once. The rearrangement joins TRBV27 to TRBJ2-7, with D possibly TRBD1 on 6 matching bases. Deletions cut 3 bases from V and 7 bases from J, with 13 bases between. Germline V gives CDR1 MNHEY, CDR2 SMNVEV (reference sequence). The CDR3 consists of 13 residues. The CDR3 loop is CASSFGRGEEQYF. Here the CDR3 DNA reads TGTGCCAGCAGTTTTGGCAGGGGCGAAGAGCAGTACTTC.

This sequence joins TRBV19 and TRBJ2-2; 10 nucleotides line up with TRBD1. Trimming at V came to 6 bases and at J to 2 bases, leaving 3 bases not matched to a gene. This CDR3 has 15 amino acids. Germline values: CDR1 LNHDA, CDR2 SQIVND (reference sequence). CDR3 DNA: TGTGCCAGTAGGGGACAGGGGACCAACACCGGGGAGCTGTTTTTT. Amino acid sequence: CASRGQGTNTGELFF.

V is TRBV4-3 and J is TRBJ1-5; 7 bases line up with TRBD1. Germline-derived CDR1 and CDR2 are LGHNA and YSLEER. The CDR3 is 15 residues long. The ends lost 1 base at V and 7 bases at J; junction bases unmatched: 7. The CDR3 sequence: CASSQGQGVRQPQHF. The CDR3 nucleotides read TGCGCCAGCAGCCAAGGGCAGGGGGTCCGCCAGCCCCAGCATTTT.

Concerning this clone itself: The germline gene is not matched at one end of the junction; a read error may be the cause. This CDR3 is also generated by other DNA sequences in the sample. The rearrangement uses TRBV28 and TRBJ1-2, with D possibly TRBD1 on 6 matching bases. This CDR3 spans 16 amino acids. The germline V gene has CDR1 MDHEN and CDR2 SYDVKM. The CDR3 nucleotides read TGTGCCAGCGGATCCCCCTCAGGGGACGGGCTCTATGGTTACACCTTC. Its protein product is CASGSPSGDGLYGYTF.

V gene TRBV5-4 combines with J gene TRBJ1-5, with D hard to call. Per the germline V gene, CDR1 is SGHNT and CDR2 is YYREEE (reference sequence). The length of the CDR3 is 15 residues. Trimming shortened V by 0 bases and J by 0 bases, and 7 bases separated the two germline ends. CDR3 coding DNA: TGTGCCAGCAGCTTGGGGCACCCTAGCAATCAGCCCCAGCATTTT. This encodes CASSLGHPSNQPQHF.

The chain is built from TRBV4-1 and TRBJ2-3, with a weak D call TRBD2 (7 bases). Trimming cost V 0 bases and J 6 bases, with 10 bases left between them. CDR1 is MGHRA, CDR2 YSYEKL, per germline. The length of the CDR3 is 14 residues. The CDR3 loop is CASSQDGGRDTQYF. The CDR3, as DNA: TGCGCCAGCAGCCAAGACGGGGGGCGTGATACGCAGTATTTT.

The chain recombines TRBV6-1 with TRBJ1-6; D unresolved. Trimming cost V 4 bases and J 3 bases, with 4 bases left between them. The CDR3 extends over 13 amino acids. The germline gives CDR1 MNHNS, CDR2 SASEGT. This chain's CDR3 is CASSADYNSPLHF. CDR3 in DNA: TGTGCCAGCAGTGCAGACTATAATTCACCCCTCCACTTT.

J is TRBJ1-1 and V is TRBV30; D is unclear. The CDR3 covers 13 residues. Germline V gene data show CDR1 as GTSNPN and CDR2 as SVGIG (reference sequence). Trimming shortened V by 0 bases and J by 1 base, and 6 bases separated the two germline ends. In DNA, the CDR3 is TGTGCCTGGAGTGTAAAGGGGAACACTGAAGCTTTCTTT. Residues: CAWSVKGNTEAFF.

The chain employs TRBV19 and TRBJ2-3, with D possibly being TRBD2 (7 bases). The CDR3 has 15 residues. V lost 5 bases to trimming and J lost 4 bases, with 16 bases between them. The germline V gene has CDR1 LNHDA and CDR2 SQIVND (reference sequence). CDR3 residues: CASSYGGRLSDTQYF. CDR3 nucleotides: TGTGCCAGTAGTTACGGGGGGCGCTTGTCAGATACGCAGTATTTT.